This TCR beta chain came from a study of T cells in localized non-small cell lung cancer. General observations from the study: Appearance in adjacent lung was seen for a median 57 of the top 100 tumor clones. Uninvolved adjacent lung showed the highest T cell clonality, exceeding tumor. The tumor had only one region sequenced, so heterogeneity remains possible. A denser population of T cells in blood accompanied longer overall survival.

As for this clone: Its antigen is not known.

TCRdb's table, derived via immunoSEQ multiplex PCR, lists solely in-frame clones and lacks some. The sample holds about 64,000 clones, roughly four fifths seen once. This CDR3 has 16 residues. V shed 4 bases and J 3 bases; nucleotides not matched to a gene: 10. Per germline, CDR1 SGHKS and CDR2 YYEKEE (reference sequence). The origin of this receptor is a man aged 35 to 69 with stage II lung adenocarcinoma. Specimen: PBMCs, collected before any cancer treatment. The J gene is TRBJ2-4, the V gene TRBV5-5; 7 bases are a match to TRBD1. The CDR3 region has the DNA TGTGCCAGCAGCCCAGATCCCGGGACAGTCAAAAACATTCAGTACTTC. It encodes CASSPDPGTVKNIQYF.